The T cell receptor (beta chain) described here comes from a study of blood T cell repertoires in COVID-19. For the study at large: T cells, B-cell-depleted T cells, or PBMCs supplied cDNA or gDNA.

Original handling: How many nucleated cells were present was estimated from reference gene primer amplification. TCRdb keeps only in-frame clones here, not all; method: immunoSEQ multiplex PCR. D and trimming were read from the DNA, whereas the V and J calls and clone size are those reported in that table. Among roughly 77,000 clones listed, 80% were seen once. In its sample, this clone was seen a few times. The CDR3 consists of 12 residues. V shed 1 base and J shed 12 bases, with 7 bases lying between them. In germline, CDR1 is SGHTA, CDR2 FQGNSA. What was sequenced was peripheral blood. This clonotype was obtained from an older woman with acute or convalescent COVID-19. This chain uses TRBV7-2 with TRBJ1-6, with TRBD1 as a possible D gene (5 bases). The CDR3, as DNA: TGTGCCAGCAGCTTAGTCCAGGGACCCCTCCACTTT. Amino acid sequence: CASSLVQGPLHF.